This TCR beta chain stems from a study of shared clonotypes between healthy human individuals. Data came from immunoSEQ multiplex PCR; TCRdb stores just in-frame clones and leaves some out. The table shows a few million clones, with more than 90% occurring only once. The source of this sequence is a man aged 18 to 29 in good health. The sequencing sample was made of naive CD4+ T cells sorted from blood. Subset noted: CD45RA+ positively selected.

CDR3 sequence (DNA): TGTGCCAGCAGCTTGAGGGGGCGCGACGTCAATGGCTACACCTTC. As protein: CASSLRGRDVNGYTF. This chain joins TRBV7-2 and TRBJ1-2; 7 bases are shared with TRBD1. The CDR3 consists of 15 residues. The V segment lost 3 bases and the J segment 6 bases; nucleotides outside the gene matches: 10. Germline V gives CDR1 SGHTA, CDR2 FQGNSA.